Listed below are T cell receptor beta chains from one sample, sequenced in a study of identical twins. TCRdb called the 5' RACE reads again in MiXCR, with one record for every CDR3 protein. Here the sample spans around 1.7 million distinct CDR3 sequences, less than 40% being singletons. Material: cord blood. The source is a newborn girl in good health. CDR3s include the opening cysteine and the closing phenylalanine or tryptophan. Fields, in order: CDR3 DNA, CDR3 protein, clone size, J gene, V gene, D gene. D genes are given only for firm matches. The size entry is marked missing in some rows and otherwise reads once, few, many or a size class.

TGCGCCAGCAGTGATACTCGGGGACTTCAGCCCCAGCATTTT	CASSDTRGLQPQHF	-	TRBJ1-5	TRBV10-2	-
TGTGCCAGCAGTACCGGACCCCACAATGAGCAGTTCTTC	CASSTGPHNEQFF	-	TRBJ2-1	TRBV27	-
TGCGCCAGCAGCCAAGGACTAGCGGGGGGTATAGCCAAAAACGTTCAGTACTTC	CASSQGLAGGIAKNVQYF	-	TRBJ2-4	TRBV4-1	TRBD2
TGTGCCAGCAGTCCTTGGAGCGCCTACGAGCAGTACTTC	CASSPWSAYEQYF	few	TRBJ2-7	TRBV12-3/TRBV12-4	-
TGCAGCGTTGGACGGCCTAATGAAAAACTGTTTTTT	CSVGRPNEKLFF	many	TRBJ1-4	TRBV29-1	-
TGCAGTGCTAGGGGGACTAGCCGAGTGGAAGAGACCCAGTACTTC	CSARGTSRVEETQYF	-	TRBJ2-5	TRBV20-1	TRBD2
TGTGCCAGCAGCGCGCTACAGAACACTGAAGCTTTCTTT	CASSALQNTEAFF	-	TRBJ1-1	TRBV9	-
TGTGCCAGCTCCCCGTCCGGAAAGCGGGAGGGCCGATACAATGAGCAGTTCTTC	CASSPSGKREGRYNEQFF	few	TRBJ2-1	TRBV28	TRBD2
TGTGCCATCAAGGGGAACGGGAGGATAACAGATACGCAGTATTTT	CAIKGNGRITDTQYF	few	TRBJ2-3	TRBV6-1	TRBD2
TGTGCCAGCAGCTCGGTAGAGGGCAACTACGAGCAGTACTTC	CASSSVEGNYEQYF	-	TRBJ2-7	TRBV28	-
TGCAGTGCTAGAGCGGGAGCAATGAACACTGAAGCTTTCTTT	CSARAGAMNTEAFF	-	TRBJ1-1	TRBV20-1	-
TGTACCAGCAGCAGGGGATATGGCTACACCTTC	CTSSRGYGYTF	-	TRBJ1-2	TRBV6-1	-
TGTGCCAGTAGACCATCCGGGACAAACTATGGCTACACCTTC	CASRPSGTNYGYTF	few	TRBJ1-2	TRBV19	-
TGCGCCAGCAGCTTGTACGGGGGGCCAGGAGTGAACACTGAAGCTTTCTTT	CASSLYGGPGVNTEAFF	many	TRBJ1-1	TRBV5-1	-
TGCAGCAAAAGAAATCCGGGAGGGCCACAGTATTTT	CSKRNPGGPQYF	few	TRBJ2-3	TRBV20-1	TRBD2
TGCAGCGTTTTACAGGGAAGCATGTGGACAGATACGCAGTATTTT	CSVLQGSMWTDTQYF	-	TRBJ2-3	TRBV29-1	-
TGTGCCAGCAGCCCGCAAGCGGGGGGCCGTTCAGATACGCAGTATTTT	CASSPQAGGRSDTQYF	few	TRBJ2-3	TRBV5-6	TRBD2
TGTGCCAGCCTATCACGCAGGGAGGAAAAACTGTTTTTT	CASLSRREEKLFF	-	TRBJ1-4	TRBV6-6	-
TGCAGTGCTAGGGGTCTAGCGGCGAGCTCCTACGAGCAGTACTTC	CSARGLAASSYEQYF	few	TRBJ2-7	TRBV20-1	TRBD2
TGCAGTGCTAGAAGTTTTGTGAACACTGAAGCTTTCTTT	CSARSFVNTEAFF	-	TRBJ1-1	TRBV20-1	-
TGTGCCAGCAGCTTAGCCGTCCTAAGCGGGGGGGCAGGCGAGCAGTTCTTC	CASSLAVLSGGAGEQFF	-	TRBJ2-1	TRBV7-2	TRBD2
TGTGCCAGCAGCCAAGGACTAGCGGGGGGTAGCGCCTGCGAGCAGTACTTC	CASSQGLAGGSACEQYF	-	TRBJ2-7	TRBV4-2	TRBD2
TGTGCCAGCAGCGTTGCTAGCGGGGTTGCCTACGAGCAGTACTTC	CASSVASGVAYEQYF	once	TRBJ2-7	TRBV9	TRBD2
TGCAGTGCTAGAGAGACAGGGCAAGAGACCCAGTACTTC	CSARETGQETQYF	few	TRBJ2-5	TRBV20-1	TRBD1
TGCAGTGCTAGGAAAAGCGGGAGAGGGGACATTCAGTACTTC	CSARKSGRGDIQYF	-	TRBJ2-4	TRBV20-1	TRBD2
TGTGCCAGCAGCCACCGGGACAGGGGCGACTACGAGCAGTACTTC	CASSHRDRGDYEQYF	-	TRBJ2-7	TRBV6-1	TRBD1
TGTGCCAGCAGTTCTCGACAGGGGTACTATGGCTACACCTTC	CASSSRQGYYGYTF	-	TRBJ1-2	TRBV27	TRBD1
TGCAGTGCTAGAGGCGGGACTAGCAAATACGAGCAGTACTTC	CSARGGTSKYEQYF	-	TRBJ2-7	TRBV20-1	TRBD2
TGCGCCAGCAGCCAATTTCTGTTTGTGTCGGGACTAAGGTACCAAGAGACCCAGTGCTTC	CASSQFLFVSGLRYQETQCF	once	TRBJ2-5	TRBV4-1	TRBD2
TGCGCCAGCAGCCACTCAGGGGGGAAAAACATTCAGTACTTC	CASSHSGGKNIQYF	-	TRBJ2-4	TRBV4-1	-
TGTGCCAGCAGCTTGGCTCGCCAGCTTAATGAAAAACTGTTTTTT	CASSLARQLNEKLFF	-	TRBJ1-4	TRBV5-8	-
TGTGCCAGCAGTATTAGCGGGACACGAGGGAATGAGCAGTTCTTC	CASSISGTRGNEQFF	-	TRBJ2-1	TRBV6-1	TRBD2
TGTGCCAGCAACCTCCCGGGGGCGGAGACCCAGTACTTC	CASNLPGAETQYF	-	TRBJ2-5	TRBV5-4	-
TGTGCCAGCAGCTTAGATAGAGGCGGCGGTCGTAAGATGAAATACAATGAGCAGTTCTTC	CASSLDRGGGRKMKYNEQFF	-	TRBJ2-1	TRBV7-6	-
TGTGCCAGCAGCAAAAACCCAGGTTTTGTGGAGACCCAGTACTTC	CASSKNPGFVETQYF	many	TRBJ2-5	TRBV3-1	-
TGTGCCAGCAGTACCCAGTTTGGGGATACGCAGTATTTT	CASSTQFGDTQYF	-	TRBJ2-3	TRBV2	-
TGTGCCACCTCGGGCCCCGAGCAGTTCTTC	CATSGPEQFF	-	TRBJ2-1	TRBV5-6	-
TGCGCCAGCAGCCCCACCAAAAGCTCCTACAATGAGCAGTTCTTC	CASSPTKSSYNEQFF	few	TRBJ2-1	TRBV4-1	-
TGTGCCAGCAGCCAATCGGGCGGTGGGAATCAGCCCCAGCATTTT	CASSQSGGGNQPQHF	-	TRBJ1-5	TRBV16	-
TGTGCCAGCAGTTTAGGTCAGGGAATAGGCGAGCAGTACTTC	CASSLGQGIGEQYF	-	TRBJ2-7	TRBV12-3/TRBV12-4	-
TGTGCCACTAAAACCGGGACTAGTCCTAACAATGAGCAGTTCTTC	CATKTGTSPNNEQFF	few	TRBJ2-1	TRBV10-3	TRBD2
TGCGCCAGCTCGGGTCTCCAGCAGCAGTACTTC	CASSGLQQQYF	-	TRBJ2-4	TRBV5-1	-
TGCGCCAGCAGCTTGGTCGACGGATACGAGCAGTACTTC	CASSLVDGYEQYF	few	TRBJ2-7	TRBV5-1	-
TGTGCCAGCAGTTTAACCAGGCCGAACACCGGGGAGCTGTTTTTT	CASSLTRPNTGELFF	-	TRBJ2-2	TRBV12-3/TRBV12-4	-
TGTGCCAGTAGTAACGAAAGGACTAGCGGGTACACAGATACGCAGTATTTT	CASSNERTSGYTDTQYF	few	TRBJ2-3	TRBV19	TRBD2
TGTTCCAGCAGCCAAGGGCAAGCCCAGCATTTT	CSSSQGQAQHF	-	TRBJ1-5	TRBV14	-
TGTGCCAGTACAGGGGGCCTCTATAATTCACCCCTCCACTTT	CASTGGLYNSPLHF	-	TRBJ1-6	TRBV7-9	TRBD1
TGTGCCAGCAGTCAACCCCACAGGGAGAGACTCTACGAGCAGTACTTC	CASSQPHRERLYEQYF	many	TRBJ2-7	TRBV6-6	-
TGTGCCAGCACCTTGGAGGGACTAGCGGGACCCTCCTACAATGAGCAGTACTTC	CASTLEGLAGPSYNEQYF	few	TRBJ2-7	TRBV28	TRBD2
TGTGCCAGCAGTCCGCCAAGTGGAGCGGGAGGAAATGAGCAGTTCTTC	CASSPPSGAGGNEQFF	-	TRBJ2-1	TRBV28	TRBD2